Listed below are T cell receptor beta chains from one sample, sequenced in a study of sequential checkpoint blockade in melanoma. Using immunoSEQ multiplex PCR, the repertoire was profiled, and TCRdb retains in-frame clones only, with some absent. The sample shows about 580 clones, roughly 24% of them seen only once. This sample comprised tumor tissue (inferred from file names), obtained from a patient given nivolumab and ipilimumab in sequence. These TCRs come from a human donor with melanoma. CDR3s include the opening cysteine and the closing phenylalanine or tryptophan. D genes are given only for firm matches. Clone size, where shown, is once, few, many, or a class for clones that have expanded.

d_call clone_size j_call v_call cdr3_nt cdr3_aa
TRBD2 . TRBJ2-7 TRBV28 TGTGCCAGCAGTTTAGGGGGGGACCTCCACGAGCAGTACTTC CASSLGGDLHEQYF
. . TRBJ1-2 TRBV6-8 TGTGCCAGCAGGACCCCGGGAGGGTACTATGGCTACACCTTC CASRTPGGYYGYTF
. . TRBJ1-1 TRBV30 TGTGCCTGGAGTGTTGGTTCCGGGAGAGCTTTCTTT CAWSVGSGRAFF
. . TRBJ2-6 TRBV29-1 TGCAGCGTTGAAATGGGGGCGGAAGGGGCCAACGTCCTGACTTTC CSVEMGAEGANVLTF
. . TRBJ1-1 TRBV6-8 TGTGCCAGCAGTTTTGGGGCGGGGACTGAAGCTTTCTTT CASSFGAGTEAFF
. large TRBJ1-1 TRBV11-3 TGTGCCAGCAGCTTTGATGGGGCCTTGAACACTGAAGCTTTCTTT CASSFDGALNTEAFF
. . TRBJ2-7 TRBV30 TGTGCCTGGAGGCCCCCCAACTTGTACGAGCAGTACTTC CAWRPPNLYEQYF
TRBD1 . TRBJ2-3 TRBV29-1 TGCAGCGTTGAACCTGACAGGGTGGGAGATACGCAGTATTTT CSVEPDRVGDTQYF
TRBD1 large TRBJ1-1 TRBV11-3 TGTGCCAGCAGCCCAGGGACAGGTTGGAATACTGAAGCTTTCTTT CASSPGTGWNTEAFF
. large TRBJ2-2 TRBV6-1 TGTGCCAGCAGTGAAGCGCTTCTTTGGGGCGCTAACACCGGGGAGCTGTTTTTT CASSEALLWGANTGELFF
. . TRBJ2-7 TRBV12-2 TGTGCCAGTTCCAACCCCGAGACAGGGCCCGAGCAGTACTTC CASSNPETGPEQYF
TRBD1 . TRBJ2-5 TRBV6-8 TGTGCCAGCACCTGGGACGGGACAGGGGGCGGCGAGACCCAGTACTTC CASTWDGTGGGETQYF
. . TRBJ1-1 TRBV6-8 TGTGCCAGCAGTTACCAGACCGGCGTAACTGAAGCTTTCTTT CASSYQTGVTEAFF
TRBD1 . TRBJ1-5 TRBV11-3 TGTGCCAGCAGCTTGACAGGGGGCTTAGGTCAGCCCCAGCATTTT CASSLTGGLGQPQHF
. few TRBJ2-7 TRBV9 TGTGCCAGCGGCGGGAGACAGGGACTTCCCCACGAGCAGTACTTC CASGGRQGLPHEQYF
. few TRBJ1-2 TRBV11-3 TGTGCCAGCAGCACCACGGGGGGAGGGCACTATGGCTACACCTTC CASSTTGGGHYGYTF
. few TRBJ1-1 TRBV19 TGTGCCAGTACCCCTGGCGTCCGTGGAGCTTTCTTT CASTPGVRGAFF
. few TRBJ2-3 TRBV6-8 TGTGCCAGCAGTTACTCGGTCAGCACAGATACGCAGTATTTT CASSYSVSTDTQYF
. large TRBJ2-7 TRBV6-8 TGTGCCAGCAGGGACTTACGAGGGGAGCAGTACTTC CASRDLRGEQYF
. hyperexpanded TRBJ1-1 TRBV6-8 TGTGCCAGCAGTTACTCGGAGCTATGGCGGAGCACTGAAGCTTTCTTT CASSYSELWRSTEAFF
TRBD1 medium-sized TRBJ2-2 TRBV9 TGTGCCAGCAGTGCGATACAGGGGGCGAGCGGGAACACCGGGGAGCTGTTTTTT CASSAIQGASGNTGELFF
TRBD2 . TRBJ2-3 TRBV29-1 TGCAGCCCGAGGACTAGCGGGGGTTCGGGGGATACGCAGTATTTT CSPRTSGGSGDTQYF
. large TRBJ1-6 TRBV4-1 TGCGCCAGCAGCCCCCGAGATTCAAATTCACCCCTCCACTTT CASSPRDSNSPLHF
. . TRBJ1-6 TRBV6-8 TGTGCCAGCAGTTACTCGCCGGAGAGCTCCTATAATTCACCCCTCCACTTT CASSYSPESSYNSPLHF
. . TRBJ2-7 TRBV6-8 TGTGCCAGCAGTTCGACCGGACAATTATACGAGCAGTACTTC CASSSTGQLYEQYF
TRBD1 . TRBJ2-7 TRBV30 TGTGCCTGGAGTGTAGGAGGGACAGGCGGCGGGGAGCAGTACTTC CAWSVGGTGGGEQYF
TRBD2 . TRBJ2-1 TRBV18 TGTGCCAGCTCACCTTCTAGCGGGGGGGACAATGAGCAGTTCTTC CASSPSSGGDNEQFF
TRBD1 large TRBJ1-2 TRBV6-8 TGTGCCAGCAGTACAGGGGGCGACGGCTACACCTTC CASSTGGDGYTF
TRBD1 few TRBJ2-2 TRBV19 TGTGCCAGTAGTTTAGGACAGGGAATCGCCGGGGAGCTGTTTTTT CASSLGQGIAGELFF
. . TRBJ1-6 TRBV19 TGTGCCAGTAGTATAGATCGAAACAGTAACAATTCACCCCTCCACTTT CASSIDRNSNNSPLHF
. few TRBJ2-3 TRBV6-8 TGTGCCAGCAGTCCCGGCGCTAGTTGGGCAGATACGCAGTATTTT CASSPGASWADTQYF
. few TRBJ2-1 TRBV19 TGTGCCAGTACCTCCGCCCCGTCCCATGAGCAGTTCTTC CASTSAPSHEQFF
TRBD2 few TRBJ2-1 TRBV6-8 TGTGCCAGCAGTTGGATTAGCGGGGGTCGGGAGCAGTTCTTC CASSWISGGREQFF
. medium-sized TRBJ2-5 TRBV11-3 TGTGCCAGCAGCTTAGGGATGACAACAGAGACCCAGTACTTC CASSLGMTTETQYF
. . TRBJ1-1 TRBV19 TGTGCCAGTAGTTCCCGGACGGGCAGCACTGAAGCTTTCTTT CASSSRTGSTEAFF
. medium-sized TRBJ1-2 TRBV11-3 TGTGCCAGCAGCTCAAACGGCGGGCAGGACCACGGCTACACCTTC CASSSNGGQDHGYTF
. few TRBJ1-2 TRBV28 TGTGCCAGCAGTCCCGGTGGCGGCTATGGCTACACCTTC CASSPGGGYGYTF
. . TRBJ2-5 TRBV5-1 TGCGCCAGCAGCTTATCAGGGATTGAAGAGACCCAGTACTTC CASSLSGIEETQYF
. few TRBJ2-3 TRBV7-5 TGTGCCAGCAGCTTAAGTGCCCCCTCTGGCACAGATACGCAGTATTTT CASSLSAPSGTDTQYF
TRBD1 . TRBJ2-7 TRBV6-8 TGTGCCAGCAGTCTGGTCGGGACAGCCAGCTACTACGAGCAGTACTTC CASSLVGTASYYEQYF